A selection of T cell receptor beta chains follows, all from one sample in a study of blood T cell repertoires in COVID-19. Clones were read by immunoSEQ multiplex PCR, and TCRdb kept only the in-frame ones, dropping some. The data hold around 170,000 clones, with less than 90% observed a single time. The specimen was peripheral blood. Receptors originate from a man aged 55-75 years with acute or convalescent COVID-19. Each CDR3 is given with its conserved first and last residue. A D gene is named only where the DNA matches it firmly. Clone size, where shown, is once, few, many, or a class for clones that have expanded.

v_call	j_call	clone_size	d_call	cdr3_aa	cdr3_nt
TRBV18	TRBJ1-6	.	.	CASSRSDSSSSYNSPLHF	TGTGCCAGCTCACGCTCGGACTCCTCGAGCTCCTATAATTCACCCCTCCACTTT
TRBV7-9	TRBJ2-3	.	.	CASSLEGVADTQYF	TGTGCCAGCAGCTTAGAAGGGGTAGCAGATACGCAGTATTTT
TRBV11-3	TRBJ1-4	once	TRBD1	CASSSDRRKNEKLFF	TGTGCCAGCAGCTCGGACAGGAGGAAGAATGAAAAACTGTTTTTT
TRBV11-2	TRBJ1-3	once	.	CASSPQTGNTIYF	TGTGCCAGCAGCCCCCAGACTGGAAACACCATATATTTT
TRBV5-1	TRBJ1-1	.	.	CASSLGGLGPATEAFF	TGCGCCAGCAGCTTGGGCGGTTTGGGGCCGGCCACTGAAGCTTTCTTT
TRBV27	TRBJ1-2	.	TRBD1	CASANTGGNPGYTF	TGTGCCAGCGCCAACACAGGGGGCAACCCAGGCTACACCTTC
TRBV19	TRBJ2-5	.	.	CASSMAETQYF	TGTGCCAGTAGTATGGCAGAGACCCAGTACTTC
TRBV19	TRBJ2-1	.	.	CASNPGTGGDEQFF	TGTGCCAGTAACCCCGGGACGGGGGGCGATGAGCAGTTCTTC
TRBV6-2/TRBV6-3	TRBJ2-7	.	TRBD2	CASSLGSGVQYF	TGTGCCAGCAGTCTAGGAAGCGGGGTGCAGTACTTC
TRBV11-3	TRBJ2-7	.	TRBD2	CASSSRWAGGPDEQYF	TGTGCCAGCAGCTCCCGGTGGGCGGGAGGGCCAGACGAGCAGTACTTC
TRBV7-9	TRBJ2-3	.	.	CASKTGNTDTQYF	TGTGCCAGCAAAACAGGGAACACAGATACGCAGTATTTT
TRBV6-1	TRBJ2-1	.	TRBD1	CASSGGQGGSYNEQFF	TGTGCCAGCAGTGGTGGACAGGGCGGCTCCTACAATGAGCAGTTCTTC
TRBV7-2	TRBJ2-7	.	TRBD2	CASSTLAGVYEQYF	TGTGCTAGCAGCACATTAGCGGGAGTGTACGAGCAGTACTTC
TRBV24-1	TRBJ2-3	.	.	CATSDRADTQYF	TGTGCCACCAGTGACCGAGCAGATACGCAGTATTTT
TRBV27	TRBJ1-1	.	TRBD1	CASSYHRGGNTEAFF	TGTGCCAGCAGTTACCACAGGGGAGGGAACACTGAAGCTTTCTTT
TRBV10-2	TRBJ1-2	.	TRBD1	CASSYDRGDGYTF	TGCGCCAGCAGTTACGACAGGGGAGATGGCTACACCTTC
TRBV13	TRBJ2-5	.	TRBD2	CASSSRTSGILGGTQYF	TGTGCCAGCAGCTCCCGGACTAGCGGGATATTAGGAGGGACCCAGTACTTC
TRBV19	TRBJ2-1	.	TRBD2	CASSIGGTSVNEQFF	TGTGCCAGTAGTATTGGGGGGACTAGCGTCAATGAGCAGTTCTTC
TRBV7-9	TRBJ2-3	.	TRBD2	CASSLRKSGGYTDTQYF	TGTGCCAGCAGCTTAAGGAAAAGCGGGGGGTACACAGATACGCAGTATTTT
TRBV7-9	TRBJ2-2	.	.	CASSPVWTANTGELFF	TGTGCCAGCAGCCCCGTTTGGACAGCGAACACCGGGGAGCTGTTTTTT
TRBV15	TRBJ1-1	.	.	CATSAVLNTEAFF	TGTGCCACCAGCGCGGTTTTGAACACTGAAGCTTTCTTT
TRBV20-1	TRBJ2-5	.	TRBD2	CSASSSGRGETQYF	TGCAGTGCTAGTTCCAGCGGGAGGGGAGAGACCCAGTACTTC
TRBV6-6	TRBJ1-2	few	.	CASSYGGAGGYTF	TGTGCCAGCAGTTACGGGGGCGCCGGTGGCTACACCTTC
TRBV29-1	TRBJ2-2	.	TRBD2	CSVRPGGRGAGELFF	TGCAGCGTGCGACCAGGCGGGAGGGGCGCCGGGGAGCTGTTTTTT
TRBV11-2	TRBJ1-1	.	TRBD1	CASSPRDRVTEAFF	TGTGCCAGCAGCCCCCGGGACAGGGTCACTGAAGCTTTCTTT
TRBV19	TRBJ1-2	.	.	CASKKQGIQLSGYTF	TGTGCCAGTAAAAAGCAGGGCATACAACTATCTGGCTACACCTTC
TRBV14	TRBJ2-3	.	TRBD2	CASSQDTGGAGGLNTQYF	TGTGCCAGCAGCCAAGATACGGGTGGAGCGGGGGGCCTCAATACGCAGTATTTT
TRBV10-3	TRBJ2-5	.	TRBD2	CAIRGGRAEETQYF	TGTGCCATCAGGGGGGGGAGAGCGGAAGAGACCCAGTACTTC
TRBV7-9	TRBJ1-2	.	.	CASSLKEIGYTF	TGTGCCAGCAGCTTAAAGGAGATTGGCTACACCTTC
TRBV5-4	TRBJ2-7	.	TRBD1	CASSRGTGGYEQYF	TGTGCCAGCAGTCGTGGGACAGGTGGTTACGAGCAGTACTTC
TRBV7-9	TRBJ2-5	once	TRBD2	CASSLWGGETQYF	TGTGCCAGCAGCTTATGGGGGGGAGAGACCCAGTACTTC
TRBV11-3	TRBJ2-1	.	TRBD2	CASSRGGGSSYNEQFF	TGTGCCAGCAGCAGGGGCGGGGGGAGCTCCTACAATGAGCAGTTCTTC
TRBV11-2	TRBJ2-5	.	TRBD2	CASSVSLQGGGEKETQYF	TGTGCCAGCAGCGTCAGCCTCCAGGGCGGGGGGGAAAAAGAGACCCAGTACTTC
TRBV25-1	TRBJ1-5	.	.	CASSVGVQPQHF	TGTGCCAGCAGTGTTGGAGTTCAGCCCCAGCATTTT
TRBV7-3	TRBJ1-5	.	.	CASSREGNQPQHF	TGTGCCAGCAGCCGAGAGGGAAATCAGCCCCAGCATTTT
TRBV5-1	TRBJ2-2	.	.	CASSAGQNTGELFF	TGCGCCAGCAGCGCAGGGCAGAACACCGGGGAGCTGTTTTTT
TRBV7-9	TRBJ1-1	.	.	CASSLGWEVAFF	TGTGCCAGCAGCTTAGGGTGGGAGGTGGCTTTCTTT
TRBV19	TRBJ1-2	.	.	CASSPAGNYGYTF	TGTGCCAGTAGCCCCGCAGGAAACTATGGCTACACCTTC
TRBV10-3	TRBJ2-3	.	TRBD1	CASTGASTDTQYF	TGTGCCTCTACAGGGGCTAGCACAGATACGCAGTATTTT
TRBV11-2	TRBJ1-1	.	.	CASSWGQPNTEAFF	TGTGCCAGCAGCTGGGGGCAGCCGAACACTGAAGCTTTCTTT
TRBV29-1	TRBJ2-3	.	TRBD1	CSVEEGTGTDTQYF	TGCAGCGTTGAAGAGGGGACAGGGACAGATACGCAGTATTTT
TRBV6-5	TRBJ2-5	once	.	CASSYGANQETQYF	TGTGCCAGCAGTTACGGGGCGAACCAAGAGACCCAGTACTTC
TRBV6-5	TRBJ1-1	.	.	CASSQRGGTEAFF	TGTGCCAGCAGTCAACGGGGGGGCACTGAAGCTTTCTTT
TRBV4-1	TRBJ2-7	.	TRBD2	CASSQAGLEVYEQYF	TGCGCCAGCAGCCAAGCGGGACTAGAGGTCTACGAGCAGTACTTC
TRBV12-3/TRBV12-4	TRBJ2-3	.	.	CASSSRDTDTQYF	TGTGCCAGCAGTTCTCGGGACACAGATACGCAGTATTTT
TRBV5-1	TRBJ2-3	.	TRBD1	CASSLEGGPGTDTQYF	TGCGCCAGCAGCTTGGAAGGGGGCCCTGGCACAGATACGCAGTATTTT
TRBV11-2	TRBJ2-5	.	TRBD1	CASSRPGQGLETQYF	TGTGCCAGCAGCCGCCCGGGACAGGGGTTGGAGACCCAGTACTTC
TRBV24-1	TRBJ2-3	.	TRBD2	CATSLRAGGADTQYF	TGTGCCACCAGTTTAAGAGCGGGGGGGGCAGATACGCAGTATTTT
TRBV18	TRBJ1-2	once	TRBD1	CASSPIPRQGGGYGYTF	TGTGCCAGCTCACCCATTCCCAGACAGGGGGGAGGCTATGGCTACACCTTC